This entry lists 11 T cell receptor beta chains sequenced from one sample in a study of T cells in Graves' hyperthyroidism and ophthalmopathy. RNA transcripts yielded amplified TCR beta CDR3 regions. Initially, a first-round RT-PCR of the TCR CDR3 employed the HTBI primer set. MiXCR, applied by TCRdb to the multiplex PCR reads, yields one record per CDR3 protein. The table includes some 350,000 distinct CDR3 sequences, about 13% detected once. The sample was blood. The receptors shown here come from a middle-aged woman with Graves' ophthalmopathy.

About this clonotype itself: A much larger clone lies a single base off, so this may be a read error. V gene TRBV27 combines with J gene TRBJ2-5; D assignment may be TRBD1 or TRBD2 (6 bases each). The CDR3 loop spans 16 amino acids. Germline values: CDR1 MNHEY, CDR2 SMNVEV (reference sequence). Deletions cut 0 bases from V and 4 bases from J, with 15 bases between. Written as DNA, the CDR3 is TGTGCCAGCAGTTTATCGCGAAGGGGGGCCAGAGAGACCCAGTACTTC. Amino acid sequence: CASSLSRRGARETQYF.

This clonotype has a count of ten or more. The chain links TRBV27 to TRBJ2-3, with a possible D match to TRBD1 (5 bases). The germline CDR1 and CDR2 sequences are MNHEY and SMNVEV (reference sequence). The CDR3 runs to 15 residues. Trimming pared 6 bases from V and 1 base from J, leaving 14 bases between. Here the CDR3 reads CASSLDKTRTDTQYF. The CDR3 DNA sequence: TGTGCCAGCAGCTTGGACAAGACCCGCACAGATACGCAGTATTTT.

This chain's CDR3 is CASSPGGGPITEAFF. The CDR3 DNA follows: TGTGCCAGCAGCCCGGGAGGGGGGCCCATCACTGAAGCTTTCTTT. The V gene is TRBV5-5, the J gene TRBJ1-1; D is perhaps TRBD1 (6 bases). Germline loops: CDR1 SGHKS, CDR2 YYEKEE (reference sequence). The length of the CDR3 is 15 residues. V shed 4 bases and J shed 4 bases, with 17 bases lying between them. The complete variable domain, with remaining parts taken from reference TRBV5-5 and TRBJ1-1, reads DAGVTQSPTHLIKTRGQQVTLRCSPISGHKSVSWYQQVLGQGPQFIFQYYEKEERGRGNFPDRFSARQFPNYSSELNVNALLLGDSALYLCASSPGGGPITEAFFGQGTRLTVV.

This clonotype was detected many times. The chain carries TRBV13 and TRBJ2-7; TRBD1 aligns across 9 bases. Trimming removed 5 bases from V and 4 bases from J; junction bases left unmatched: 6. Germline CDR1 is PRHDT and CDR2 is FYEKMQ (reference sequence). This CDR3 has 14 amino acids. CDR3 DNA sequence: TGTGCCAGCAGCAACAGGGGGCTCATGTACGAGCAGTACTTC. Amino acids: CASSNRGLMYEQYF.

This clonotype was counted ten times or more. The genes are TRBV2 and TRBJ2-5; 12 positions agree with TRBD2. V was pared by 5 bases and J by 4 bases, with 8 bases of the junction left unmatched. CDR3 size: 16 residues. The V gene's germline CDR1 is SNHLY and CDR2 FYNNEI. This chain's CDR3 is CASSRASGRARETQYF. The CDR3, as DNA: TGTGCCAGCAGTAGGGCTAGCGGGAGGGCCCGAGAGACCCAGTACTTC.

This clonotype was found a few times. This sequence joins TRBV5-5 and TRBJ1-1; D may be TRBD1 (6 bases). CDR1 SGHKS and CDR2 YYEKEE come from the germline V gene (reference sequence). Between the trimmed V and J ends, which lost 4 bases and 4 bases, there was a span of 23 bases. The CDR3 contains 17 residues. The CDR3 DNA follows: TGTGCCAGCAGCGGGGGAACAGGGAGGTCTTCGTCCACTGAAGCTTTCTTT. Translation gives CASSGGTGRSSSTEAFF.

Many counts were recorded for this clonotype. The rearrangement joins TRBV3-1 to TRBJ1-1; unclear D gene. V was cut by 3 bases and J by 2 bases, with 4 bases left in between. The CDR3 is made up of 12 amino acids. CDR1 and CDR2 from the germline V gene are LGHDT and YNNKEL (reference sequence). In DNA, the CDR3 is TGTGCCAGCAGCCAGTCCAACACTGAAGCTTTCTTT. Protein product: CASSQSNTEAFF.

This clonotype was seen more than once but under ten times. V gene TRBV6-2 or TRBV6-3 combines with J gene TRBJ2-3; TRBD2 matches at 14 bases. The junction had 1 base not matched to a gene; V was cut back by 0 bases and J by 5 bases. The CDR3 is made up of 16 amino acids. Looked up from germline, CDR1 is MNHEY and CDR2 is SVGEGT. DNA for the CDR3: TGTGCCAGCAGTTACTCGGGGACTAGCGGGAGAGATACGCAGTATTTT. Translating gives CASSYSGTSGRDTQYF.

This clonotype has a count of ten or more. The gene calls are TRBV7-8 and TRBJ2-5; no clear D gene. Germline-derived CDR1 and CDR2 are SGHVS and FQNEAQ. CDR3 size: 10 residues. With 5 bases removed from V and 5 bases from J, the gap between germline ends came to 3 bases. The chain's CDR3 is CASSPETQYF. CDR3 coding DNA: TGTGCCAGCAGCCCTGAGACCCAGTACTTC.

This clonotype was seen a handful of times. This rearrangement joins TRBV3-1 to TRBJ1-3; a possible D gene is TRBD1 (6 bases). Germline V CDR1 and CDR2: LGHDT, YNNKEL (reference sequence). The V and J ends lost 1 base and 4 bases respectively, with 14 bases between them. The CDR3 totals 16 residues. CDR3 sequence: CASSQVDQGRGNTIYF. In DNA, the CDR3 is TGTGCCAGCAGCCAAGTCGACCAGGGGAGAGGAAACACCATATATTTT.

This clonotype was recorded at least ten times. The chain has TRBV7-2 and TRBJ1-1; D possibly corresponds to TRBD1 (6 bases). V lost 5 bases and J lost 4, with 11 bases in between. The germline CDR1 and CDR2 sequences are SGHTA and FQGNSA. The length of the CDR3 is 13 residues. The CDR3 is CASSPPDSTEAFF. Here the CDR3 DNA reads TGTGCCAGCAGCCCCCCGGACAGCACTGAAGCTTTCTTT.